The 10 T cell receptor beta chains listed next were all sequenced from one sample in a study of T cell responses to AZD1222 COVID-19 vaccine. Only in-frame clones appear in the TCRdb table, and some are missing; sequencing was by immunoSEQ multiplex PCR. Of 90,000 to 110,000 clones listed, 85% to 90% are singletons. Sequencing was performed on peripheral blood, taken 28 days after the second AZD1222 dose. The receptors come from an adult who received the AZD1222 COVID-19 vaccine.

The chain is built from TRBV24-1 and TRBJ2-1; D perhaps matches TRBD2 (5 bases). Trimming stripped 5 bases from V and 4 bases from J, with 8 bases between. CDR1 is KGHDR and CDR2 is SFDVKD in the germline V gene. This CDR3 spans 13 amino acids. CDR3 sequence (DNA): TGTGCCACCAGTGGGACTCCTTACAATGAGCAGTTCTTC. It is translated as CATSGTPYNEQFF.

The CDR3 DNA is TGCGCCAGCAGATTAGGGACCGCCCCAGAGACCCAGTACTTC. Its translation is CASRLGTAPETQYF. The V gene is TRBV5-1, the J gene TRBJ2-5; D assignment may be TRBD1 or TRBD2 (5 bases each). Germline V gives CDR1 SGHRS, CDR2 YFSETQ. The CDR3 is made up of 14 amino acids. Trimming took 5 bases from V and 4 from J, leaving 15 bases between them.

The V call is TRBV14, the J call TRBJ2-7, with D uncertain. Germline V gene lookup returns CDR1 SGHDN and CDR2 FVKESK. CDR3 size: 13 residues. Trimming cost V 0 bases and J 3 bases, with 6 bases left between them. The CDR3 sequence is CASSQDQVYEQYF. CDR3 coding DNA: TGTGCCAGCAGCCAAGACCAGGTCTACGAGCAGTACTTC.

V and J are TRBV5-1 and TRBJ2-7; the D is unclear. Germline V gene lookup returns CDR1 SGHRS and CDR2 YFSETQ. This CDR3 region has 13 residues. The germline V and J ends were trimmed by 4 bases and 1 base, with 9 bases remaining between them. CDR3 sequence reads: CASSKDGSYEQYF. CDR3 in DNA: TGCGCCAGCAGCAAGGACGGTTCCTACGAGCAGTACTTC.

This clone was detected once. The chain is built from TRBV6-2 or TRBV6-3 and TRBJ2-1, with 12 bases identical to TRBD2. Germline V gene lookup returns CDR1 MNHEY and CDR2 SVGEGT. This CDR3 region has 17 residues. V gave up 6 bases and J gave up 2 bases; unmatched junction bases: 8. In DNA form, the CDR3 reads TGTGCCAGCAGCCTAGGGCTAGCGGGAGGGCCCTACAATGAGCAGTTCTTC. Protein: CASSLGLAGGPYNEQFF.

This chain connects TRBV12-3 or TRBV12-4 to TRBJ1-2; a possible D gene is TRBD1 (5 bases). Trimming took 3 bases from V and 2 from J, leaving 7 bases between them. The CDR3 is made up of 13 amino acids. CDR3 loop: CASSLGENYGYTF. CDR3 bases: TGTGCCAGCAGTTTGGGGGAGAACTATGGCTACACCTTC.

The CDR3 nucleotides are TGTGCCAGCATCCCTCGGGCTAGCGGCTCCTACAATGAGCAGTTCTTC. The encoded protein is CASIPRASGSYNEQFF. The rearrangement joins TRBV11-2 to TRBJ2-1; 7 nucleotides match TRBD2. The junction had 9 bases not matched to a gene; V was cut back by 7 bases and J by 0 bases. The CDR3 is 16 amino acids. Germline lookup yields CDR1 SGHAT and CDR2 FQNNGV.

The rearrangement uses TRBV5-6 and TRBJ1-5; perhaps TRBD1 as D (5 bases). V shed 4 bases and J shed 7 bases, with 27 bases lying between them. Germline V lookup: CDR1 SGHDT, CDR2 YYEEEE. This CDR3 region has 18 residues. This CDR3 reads CASSPIVRGFLWWQPQHF. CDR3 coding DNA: TGTGCCAGCAGCCCGATAGTAAGGGGATTTTTGTGGTGGCAGCCCCAGCATTTT.

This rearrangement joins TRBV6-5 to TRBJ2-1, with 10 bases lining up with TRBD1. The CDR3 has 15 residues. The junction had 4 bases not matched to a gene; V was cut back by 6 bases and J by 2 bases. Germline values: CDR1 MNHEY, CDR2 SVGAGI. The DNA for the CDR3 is TGTGCCAGCAGAGCCGACAGGGGGCCCTACAATGAGCAGTTCTTC. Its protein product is CASRADRGPYNEQFF.

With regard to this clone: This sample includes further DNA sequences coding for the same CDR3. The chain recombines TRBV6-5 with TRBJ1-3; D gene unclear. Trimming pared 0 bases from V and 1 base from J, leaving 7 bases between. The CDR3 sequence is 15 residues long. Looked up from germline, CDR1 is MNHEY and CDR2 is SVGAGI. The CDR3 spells CASSYSTGSGNTIYF. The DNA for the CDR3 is TGTGCCAGCAGTTACTCGACTGGATCTGGAAACACCATATATTTT.